The rows below give T cell receptor beta chains drawn from one sample of a study of response to subunit inactivated influenza vaccine. TCRdb re-called the RT-PCR reads with MiXCR, one entry per CDR3 protein. The sample contains hundreds of thousands of distinct CDR3 sequences, over 11% of which appear only once. Sequenced here: PBMCs from blood, sampled approximately 15 days before vaccination. Receptors originate from a man aged 50 or older who received an inactivated influenza vaccine. CDR3s include the opening cysteine and the closing phenylalanine or tryptophan. The order of the fields is J gene, V gene, clone size, D gene, CDR3 DNA, CDR3 protein. A D gene is named only where the DNA matches it firmly. Clone size is stated in some rows and not others, as once, few, many or a class when expanded.

TRBJ2-3,TRBV7-2,-,-,TGTGCCAGCAGCTCCGTAGGACAGCAAAGCACAGATACGCAGTATTTT,CASSSVGQQSTDTQYF
TRBJ2-1,TRBV7-9,many,TRBD2,TGTGCCAGCAGCTTGCCCCCTAGCGGGAACAATGAGCAGTTCTTC,CASSLPPSGNNEQFF
TRBJ2-7,TRBV20-1,-,-,TGCAGTGCCAGAAAACCGGGACCCACGTTAGAGCAGTACTTC,CSARKPGPTLEQYF
TRBJ2-5,TRBV5-1,-,-,TGCGCCAGCAGCTTGGGGACGACCGTGCAAGAGACCCAGTACTTC,CASSLGTTVQETQYF
TRBJ2-5,TRBV20-1,-,-,TGCAGTGCTAGAGCTTTGGGAGGACTGAAACAAGAGACCCAGTACTTC,CSARALGGLKQETQYF
TRBJ1-4,TRBV4-2,-,-,TGTGCCAGCAGCCCAGCCCCAGGGGAAGGAGAAAAACTGTTTTTT,CASSPAPGEGEKLFF
TRBJ2-2,TRBV18,-,-,TGTGCCAGCTCACCAACCGGGAGTGGCGGGGAGCTGTTTTTT,CASSPTGSGGELFF
TRBJ1-2,TRBV18,-,TRBD1,TGTGCCAGCTCACCACGGGGGACAGGGGGAAGTGGCTACACCTTC,CASSPRGTGGSGYTF
TRBJ1-2,TRBV7-9,few,TRBD1,TGTGCCAGCAGCTTTGGGTTCCTGGACAGGGCTATAGGCGGCTACACCTTC,CASSFGFLDRAIGGYTF
TRBJ2-7,TRBV5-1,few,TRBD1,TGCGCCAGCAGCTTGGGGCAGGGGGATTTGTACGAGCAGTACTTC,CASSLGQGDLYEQYF
TRBJ2-3,TRBV5-1,-,-,TGCGCCAGCAGCTTGGAGGCTACCGCTAGCACAGATACGCAGTATTTT,CASSLEATASTDTQYF
TRBJ2-7,TRBV25-1,many,-,TGTGCCAGCAGGGGGGCAGGGTCATACGAGCAGTACTTC,CASRGAGSYEQYF
TRBJ1-1,TRBV12-3/TRBV12-4,-,-,TGTGCCAGCAGTAAGGCGGAGGTCGACACTCAAGCTTTCTTT,CASSKAEVDTQAFF
TRBJ2-5,TRBV7-2,-,TRBD1,TGTGCCAGCAGCTTAGTAACCGGACAGGGCGAGACCCAGTACTTC,CASSLVTGQGETQYF
TRBJ2-4,TRBV20-1,many,-,TGCAGTGCTGGTACGCGAGCCAAAAACATTCAGTACTTC,CSAGTRAKNIQYF
TRBJ2-2,TRBV20-1,-,-,TGCAGTGCTAGACCCGGATCTAGCGTCGGGGAGCTGTTTTTT,CSARPGSSVGELFF
TRBJ1-1,TRBV14,many,-,TGTGCCAGCAGCCAAGGCCAGTTGTGGACTGAAGCTTTCTTT,CASSQGQLWTEAFF
TRBJ2-7,TRBV6-2/TRBV6-3,many,-,TGTGCCAGCAGTCGTATCCCGGGACTTTCTGACTACGAGCAGTACTTC,CASSRIPGLSDYEQYF
TRBJ2-4,TRBV24-1,many,-,TGTGCCAACTCCCTCTATAACATTCAGTACTTC,CANSLYNIQYF
TRBJ2-3,TRBV7-2,few,-,TGTGCCAGCAGCATATGGAGGACTAGCACAGATACGCAGTATTTT,CASSIWRTSTDTQYF
TRBJ2-2,TRBV6-1,few,-,TGTGCCAGCGGTAGCGGTACTAACACCGGGGAGCTGTTTTTT,CASGSGTNTGELFF
TRBJ1-3,TRBV20-1,few,-,TGCAGTGCTAATCATAGGGGGAGTAACACCATATATTTT,CSANHRGSNTIYF
TRBJ2-3,TRBV3-1,few,TRBD2,TGTGCCAGCAGCCGACTAGCGGAAGATACGCAGTATTTT,CASSRLAEDTQYF
TRBJ2-7,TRBV27,-,TRBD2,TGTGCCAGCAGACGGCTAGCGGGAGGGGACTACGAGCAGTACTTC,CASRRLAGGDYEQYF
TRBJ2-7,TRBV7-2,few,TRBD2,TGTGCCAGCAGCCCAAGGAGCGGGGCTCACTACGAGCAGTACTTC,CASSPRSGAHYEQYF
TRBJ1-1,TRBV10-3,-,-,TGTGCCACCAGTCCCAGGGGAGGGCGGAGCACTGAAGCTCTCTTT,CATSPRGGRSTEALF
TRBJ1-1,TRBV11-1,few,TRBD1,TGTGCCAGCAGCTTAGTCCGCTCGGGGAGACAGGGTCGTACTGAAGCTTTCTTT,CASSLVRSGRQGRTEAFF
TRBJ2-3,TRBV7-6,-,TRBD1,TGTGCCAGCAGCTTAGTAACAGGGGCCACAGATACGCAGTATTTT,CASSLVTGATDTQYF
TRBJ2-5,TRBV12-3/TRBV12-4,few,-,TGTGCCAGCGGACCCTACACGGAGTTGGAGACCCAGTACTTC,CASGPYTELETQYF
TRBJ2-7,TRBV3-1,-,TRBD1,TGTGCCTGCTGCGAGTCTGGACAGGGGGTCTACGAGCAGTACTTC,CACCESGQGVYEQYF
TRBJ1-1,TRBV20-1,-,-,TGCAGTGCTAGAGATCCACCCACTGAAGCTTTCTTT,CSARDPPTEAFF
TRBJ1-2,TRBV11-2,-,TRBD1,TGTGCCAGCAGCTCGACAGGGAAGAATGGCTACACCTTC,CASSSTGKNGYTF
TRBJ1-4,TRBV5-1,-,-,TGCGCCAGCAGCCCTGGACAGACTGCAACTAATGAAAAACTGTTTTTT,CASSPGQTATNEKLFF
TRBJ2-1,TRBV10-2,-,TRBD2,TGCGCCAGCAGGGTAATTTCTAGCGGGGAGGGTGAGCAGTTCTTC,CASRVISSGEGEQFF
TRBJ2-3,TRBV13,few,-,TGTGCCACCACTGACACTCGCAGGTCGGGAACGCAGTATTTT,CATTDTRRSGTQYF
TRBJ1-6,TRBV7-9,few,-,TGTGCCAGCAGCCCCAGACCCGACCTGGCCCTCCACTTT,CASSPRPDLALHF
TRBJ2-1,TRBV10-3,-,-,TGTGCCATCAGTGAGTCTTGGGATGAGCAGTTCTTC,CAISESWDEQFF
TRBJ2-5,TRBV7-2,-,TRBD2,TGTGCCAGCAGTGGATCTAGCGGTCAAGAGACCCAGTACTTC,CASSGSSGQETQYF
TRBJ2-2,TRBV4-3,few,-,TGCGCCAGCAGCCAAGATGGTGGGGGGTCGAACACCGGGGAGCTGTTTTTT,CASSQDGGGSNTGELFF
TRBJ1-6,TRBV12-3/TRBV12-4,-,TRBD1,TGTGCCAGCAGTAGACAGGGGAGTAATTCACCCCTCCACTTT,CASSRQGSNSPLHF
TRBJ2-7,TRBV5-1,few,TRBD2,TGCGCCAGCACCCTAGCGGGAAACTACGAGCAGTACTTC,CASTLAGNYEQYF
TRBJ2-7,TRBV20-1,-,TRBD1,TGCAGTGCAGGACAGGGAGTTCCCTACGAGCAGTACTTC,CSAGQGVPYEQYF
TRBJ1-2,TRBV7-2,few,-,TGTGCCAGCAGCTCCAGGGTAGAGAACTATGGCTACACCTTC,CASSSRVENYGYTF
TRBJ2-5,TRBV6-1,few,-,TGTGCCAGCACGATTGGGGGGGGCCAGCAAGAGACCCAGTACTTC,CASTIGGGQQETQYF
TRBJ2-2,TRBV7-2,-,TRBD2,TGTGCCAGCAGCTTAGGACTAGCGGGGGGGCCAGGGGAGCTGTTTTTT,CASSLGLAGGPGELFF